This record looks at one T cell receptor beta chain sequence and its context. Its target antigen remains unknown. Qualities for individual bases were not recorded, and no much larger clone is one base off. CDR3 length: 16 amino acids, cysteine to phenylalanine. Kept here is only the CDR3 DNA, which spans 48 bases and is read in frame from base 1. The data were taken from a study of shared clonotypes between healthy human individuals (dated by TCRdb to about 2020). About the study as a whole: The cohort included three men and a couple of women between 18 and 49 years of age. The study deeply sequenced blood TCR repertoires of about 5 healthy adults to estimate repertoire size and the extent of clonotype sharing between individuals. Per donor, leukapheresis produced somewhere between about 0.94 and 9 billion PBMCs. To increase sequencing depth and limit assay-specific biases, different laboratories used diverse techniques to prepare libraries and sequence TCR repertoires. For each donor, CD4 naive and CD4 memory were each given three plates, CD8 naive was given two plates, and CD8 memory was given one plate. General findings and caveats noted by the study authors: Rarefaction of sorted-subset datasets indicated incomplete sequencing despite the large sequencing depth. Compared with non-shared clonotypes, the clonotypes found in all four sorted-subset donors had higher generation probabilities. Because the study included a small number of donors, the genetic and exposure-history diversity represented was limited. Only blood was sampled, and tissue TCR repertoires likely differ from those in blood. Pairwise subsampling indicated that sequencing depth was expected to affect the degree of clonotype sharing among donors. About 5% of naive CD4, 3.5% of naive CD8, approximately 2% of memory CD4, and about 0.4% of memory CD8 clonotypes were shared across several donors. Estimated clonotype richness was generally larger for naive than for memory subsets.

Using the deep immunoSEQ assay, multiplex PCR amplified TCR CDR3 regions from genomic DNA. Genomic DNA extracted from each cell subset was distributed evenly over all wells of several immunoSEQ 96-well plates, and each plate served as one replicate. For sorted subsets, about 200 ng genomic DNA, equal to 30,000 to 35,000 T cell genomes, was loaded into each replicate PCR. Purified libraries were measured with a Qubit 3.0 fluorometer, size-checked on a Bioanalyzer 2100, and measured again with the KAPA Library Quantification kit. A separate single-read 150-cycle Illumina NextSeq 550 flow cell was used to sequence each immunoSEQ 96-well plate. Concerning the study's data processing: Because the immunoSEQ output included only junctional sequences and no quality scores, the filtering could not be the same as the filtering used for full-length reads. To assign V/J genes and CDR3, sequences were annotated using PyIR, a Python wrapper for IgBLAST v1.9, with IMGT germline references. Reads were removed for weak V/J assignments (E-value above 1e-6), missing CDR3, stop codons, out-of-frame junctions, or ambiguous translated residues. V3J clonotypes were defined as sequences sharing the same inferred V gene, J gene, and CDR3 amino acid sequence. Percentage overlap between repertoires was computed as shared unique clonotypes divided by the size of the smaller repertoire. Repertoire richness was assessed with RTK rarefaction, the Chao1 estimator, and Recon v2.1 estimates of unobserved clonotypes. Generation probabilities for all TCRbeta clonotypes obtained by the gDNA method from a handful of donors were computed using OLGA. The table was pulled from immuneACCESS by TCRdb, which kept in-frame rearrangements only. Such tables lose some clones; where checked, under half of the loss comes from unresolved V genes, and the rest has no known cause. Clonal size and the V and J genes are those of that table, whereas D and trimming came from the DNA. This sample has approximately 1.5 million clones in its table, and approximately 98.5% of those were observed once. The leading ten clones occupy around 0.38% of the sample.

Healthy HIV-negative adults with no recently reported acute infections or vaccinations were included as donors. Every donor was a Caucasian adult residing in Nashville, Tennessee, USA. Magnetic negative selection was used to enrich CD4+ T cells, after which naive cells were positively selected on CD45RA and the negative fraction became the memory subset. Blood was obtained by leukapheresis, after which PBMCs were separated by Ficoll-Histopaque density gradient centrifugation and cryopreserved in liquid nitrogen vapor phase. Analytical flow cytometry was used to check the purity and quantity of every magnetically sorted T cell population. From each sorted fraction, genomic DNA was isolated and quantified by UV absorbance on a Nanodrop 2000c.

The sequence joins TRBV1 to TRBJ2-1; the table calls TRBD2, which could not be checked here. TRBV1 is listed as a pseudogene. Sample: naive CD4+ T cells sorted from blood. The sample's cell subset or site label is to be understood as: CD45RA+ positively selected. The clonotype originates from a man aged 30 to 45 in good health. CDR3 region: CTSSQEPSGNYNEQFF. The DNA reads TGCACCAGCAGCCAAGAGCCCAGCGGGAATTACAATGAGCAGTTCTTC.